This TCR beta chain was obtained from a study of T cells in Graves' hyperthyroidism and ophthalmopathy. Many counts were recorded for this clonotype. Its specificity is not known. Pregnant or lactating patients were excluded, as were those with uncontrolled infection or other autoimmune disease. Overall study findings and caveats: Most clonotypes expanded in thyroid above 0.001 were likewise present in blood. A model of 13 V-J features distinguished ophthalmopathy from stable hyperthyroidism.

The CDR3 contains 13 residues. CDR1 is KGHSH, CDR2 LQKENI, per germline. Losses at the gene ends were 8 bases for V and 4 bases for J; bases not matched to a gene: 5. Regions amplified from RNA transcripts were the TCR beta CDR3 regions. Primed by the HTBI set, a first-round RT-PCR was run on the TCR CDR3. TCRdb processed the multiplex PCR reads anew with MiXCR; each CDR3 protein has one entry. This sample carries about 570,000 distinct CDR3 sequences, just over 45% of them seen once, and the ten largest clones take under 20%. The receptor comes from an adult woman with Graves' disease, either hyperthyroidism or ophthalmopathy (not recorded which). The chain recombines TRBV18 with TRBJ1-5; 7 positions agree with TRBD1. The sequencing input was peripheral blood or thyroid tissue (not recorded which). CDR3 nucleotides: TGTGCCAGCAGCCCAGGGGGGAATCAGCCCCAGCATTTT. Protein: CASSPGGNQPQHF.